Listed below are T cell receptor beta chains from one sample, sequenced in a study of T cell responses to AZD1222 COVID-19 vaccine. Only in-frame clones appear in the TCRdb table, and some are missing; sequencing was by immunoSEQ multiplex PCR. Recorded for this sample: over 120,000 clones. The sample taken for sequencing was peripheral blood. These receptors all come from an adult in good health. Both conserved end residues are part of each CDR3. D genes are given only for firm matches.

J gene,D gene,V gene,CDR3 DNA,CDR3 protein
TRBJ1-1,NA,TRBV9,TGTGCCAGCAGCGTAGGGGTAGTGAACACTGAAGCTTTCTTT,CASSVGVVNTEAFF
TRBJ1-2,NA,TRBV5-1,TGCGCCAGCAGCACCATCCAGGGTACCTATGGCTACACCTTC,CASSTIQGTYGYTF
TRBJ2-7,NA,TRBV10-3,TGTGCCATCAGTGAGTCGAGAGGTGAGGGGGAGCAGTACTTC,CAISESRGEGEQYF
TRBJ2-1,TRBD2,TRBV4-3,TGCGCCAGCAGCCAAGGGGGACTAGCGGGGGCGAGCTCCTACAATGAGCAGTTCTTC,CASSQGGLAGASSYNEQFF
TRBJ1-2,NA,TRBV4-2,TGTGCCAGCAGCAACCAGGGTGCTGGCTACACCTTC,CASSNQGAGYTF
TRBJ2-7,TRBD2,TRBV4-2,TGTGCCAGCAGCCAAGAGAAGCTTCCGGGACTAGCGGGGGGGTACGAGCAGTACTTC,CASSQEKLPGLAGGYEQYF
TRBJ2-5,NA,TRBV15,TGTGCCACCAGCTGGAGGGGGGGGGAGACCCAGTACTTC,CATSWRGGETQYF
TRBJ1-2,TRBD1,TRBV28,TGTGCCAGCAGAGGGACAGGGCCCTATGGCTACACCTTC,CASRGTGPYGYTF
TRBJ1-5,NA,TRBV18,TGTGCCAGCTCACCGGACAGAAATCAGCCCCAGCATTTT,CASSPDRNQPQHF
TRBJ1-1,NA,TRBV5-6,TGTGCCAGCAGTTACTCTTGGGACACTGAAGCTTTCTTT,CASSYSWDTEAFF
TRBJ1-5,TRBD1,TRBV6-5,TGTGCCAGCAGGGACAGGGATCAGCCCCAGCATTTT,CASRDRDQPQHF
TRBJ1-2,NA,TRBV29-1,TGCAGCGCCCAGGGACGAACGGGCTATGGCTACACCTTC,CSAQGRTGYGYTF
TRBJ1-5,NA,TRBV12-3/TRBV12-4,TGTGCCAGCAGTCCAAATAATCAGCCCCAGCATTTT,CASSPNNQPQHF
TRBJ1-1,NA,TRBV6-1,TGTGCCAGCAGTGAGAGAACACGGAGGGGCACTGAAGCTTTCTTT,CASSERTRRGTEAFF
TRBJ2-2,NA,TRBV6-6,TGTGCCAGCAGTTCCGGACAGAGCGAGAACACCGGGGAGCTGTTTTTT,CASSSGQSENTGELFF
TRBJ2-4,NA,TRBV6-5,TGTGCCAGCAGTTACTCAAACAGGGCAACCAAAAACATTCAGTACTTC,CASSYSNRATKNIQYF
TRBJ2-3,NA,TRBV2,TGTGCCAGCAGTCTTCGGGACGGAGTTAGCACAGATACGCAGTATTTT,CASSLRDGVSTDTQYF
TRBJ2-7,NA,TRBV4-1,TGCGCCAGCAGCCAACTCGCTAAGGGAAATGTGAACGAGCAGTACTTC,CASSQLAKGNVNEQYF
TRBJ1-1,NA,TRBV5-1,TGCGCCAGCAGCTTGGCCCAAGGGGCTTACACTGAAGCTTTCTTT,CASSLAQGAYTEAFF
TRBJ1-1,NA,TRBV12-3/TRBV12-4,TGTGCCAGCAGGTACTTAAACACTGAAGCTTTCTTT,CASRYLNTEAFF